This T cell receptor beta chain was sequenced for a study of blood T cells in healthy people across ages. A second PCR, run for about 7 to 11 cycles, used a sample-barcoded 5' primer plus a J-beta primer mix. TCRdb used MiXCR to reprocess the 5' RACE reads, holding one entry per CDR3 protein. The sample gives hundreds of thousands of distinct CDR3 sequences, about 50% of which show up once; roughly 12% is in the top ten. This clonotype was seen only once. Its specificity is unknown. Notes on the study in general: The percentage of naive T cells correlated strongly with TCR beta diversity. When set beside aged donors, long-lived donors presented more naive CD4+ cells and higher diversity. For the donors, CMV status was unknown and possibly confounded expanded clonotype changes.

With 4 bases removed from V and 0 bases from J, the gap between germline ends came to 10 bases. The CDR3 is 14 residues long. The germline CDR1 and CDR2 sequences are SNHLY and FYNNEI. The sequenced material came from blood. The chain recombines TRBV2 with TRBJ2-7, with D perhaps matching TRBD1 (5 bases). The source is a woman over 75 in good health. This chain's CDR3 is CASSGQTGSYEQYF. The DNA of the CDR3 is TGTGCCAGCAGTGGACAGACCGGCTCCTACGAGCAGTACTTC.